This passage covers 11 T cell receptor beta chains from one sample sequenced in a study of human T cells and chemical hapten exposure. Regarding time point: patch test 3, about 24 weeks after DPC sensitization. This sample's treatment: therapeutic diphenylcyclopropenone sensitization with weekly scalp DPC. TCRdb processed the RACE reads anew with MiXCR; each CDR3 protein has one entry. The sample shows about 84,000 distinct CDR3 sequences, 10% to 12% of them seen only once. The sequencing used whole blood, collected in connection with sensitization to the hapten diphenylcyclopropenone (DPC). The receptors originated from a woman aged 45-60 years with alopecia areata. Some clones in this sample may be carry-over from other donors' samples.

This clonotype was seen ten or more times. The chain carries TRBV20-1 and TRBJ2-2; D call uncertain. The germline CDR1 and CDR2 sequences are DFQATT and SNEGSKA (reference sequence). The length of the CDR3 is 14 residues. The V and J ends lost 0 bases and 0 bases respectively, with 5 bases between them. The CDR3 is CSARDRSNTGELFF. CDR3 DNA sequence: TGCAGTGCTAGAGATCGATCGAACACCGGGGAGCTGTTTTTT.

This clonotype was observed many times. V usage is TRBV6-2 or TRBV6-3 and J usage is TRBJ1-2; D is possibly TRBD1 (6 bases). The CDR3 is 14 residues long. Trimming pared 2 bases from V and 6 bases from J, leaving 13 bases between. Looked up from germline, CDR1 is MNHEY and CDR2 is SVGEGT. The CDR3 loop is CASSYPTTGHGYTF. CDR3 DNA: TGTGCCAGCAGTTACCCAACTACAGGGCATGGCTACACCTTC.

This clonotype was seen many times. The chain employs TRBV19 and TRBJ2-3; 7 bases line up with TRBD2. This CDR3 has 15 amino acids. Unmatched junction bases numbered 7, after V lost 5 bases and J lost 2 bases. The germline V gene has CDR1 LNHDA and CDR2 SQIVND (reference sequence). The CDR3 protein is CASSFLADHTDTQYF. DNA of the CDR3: TGTGCCAGTAGTTTTCTAGCGGATCACACAGATACGCAGTATTTT.

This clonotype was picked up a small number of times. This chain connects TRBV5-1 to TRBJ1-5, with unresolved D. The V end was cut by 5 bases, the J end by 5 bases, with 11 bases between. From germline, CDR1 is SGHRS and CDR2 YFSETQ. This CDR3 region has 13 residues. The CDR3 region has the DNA TGCGCCAGCAGTCCGGACGGATATCAGCCCCAGCATTTT. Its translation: CASSPDGYQPQHF. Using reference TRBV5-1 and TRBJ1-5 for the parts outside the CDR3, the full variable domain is KAGVTQTPRYLIKTRGQQVTLSCSPISGHRSVSWYQQTPGQGLQFLFEYFSETQRNKGNFPGRFSGRQFSNSRSEMNVSTLELGDSALYLCASSPDGYQPQHFGDGTRLSIL.

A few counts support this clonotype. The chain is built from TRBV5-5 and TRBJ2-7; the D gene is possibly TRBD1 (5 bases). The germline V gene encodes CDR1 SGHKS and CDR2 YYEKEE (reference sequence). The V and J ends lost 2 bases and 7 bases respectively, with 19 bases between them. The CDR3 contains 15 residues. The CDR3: CASSFRGSSGEEQYF. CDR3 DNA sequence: TGTGCCAGCAGCTTTAGGGGCAGTTCGGGTGAGGAGCAGTACTTC.

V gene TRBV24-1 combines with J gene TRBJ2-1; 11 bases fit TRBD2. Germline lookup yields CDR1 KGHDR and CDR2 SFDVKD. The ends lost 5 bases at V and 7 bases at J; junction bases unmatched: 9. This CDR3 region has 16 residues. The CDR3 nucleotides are TGTGCCACCAGTGCCCTACTAGCGGGAGTCGGAAATGAGCAGTTCTTC. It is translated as CATSALLAGVGNEQFF.

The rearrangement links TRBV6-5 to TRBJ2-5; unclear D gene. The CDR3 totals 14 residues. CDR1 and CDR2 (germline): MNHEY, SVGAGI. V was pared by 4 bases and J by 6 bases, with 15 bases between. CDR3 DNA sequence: TGTGCCAGCAGTTTGGCAGCAGCCGAGAAGACCCAGTACTTC. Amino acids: CASSLAAAEKTQYF.

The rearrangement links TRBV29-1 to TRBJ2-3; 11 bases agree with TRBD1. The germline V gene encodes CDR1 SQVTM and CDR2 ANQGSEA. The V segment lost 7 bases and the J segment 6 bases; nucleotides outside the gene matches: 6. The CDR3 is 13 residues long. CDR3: CSAGQGAADTQYF. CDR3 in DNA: TGCAGCGCTGGACAGGGGGCAGCGGATACGCAGTATTTT.

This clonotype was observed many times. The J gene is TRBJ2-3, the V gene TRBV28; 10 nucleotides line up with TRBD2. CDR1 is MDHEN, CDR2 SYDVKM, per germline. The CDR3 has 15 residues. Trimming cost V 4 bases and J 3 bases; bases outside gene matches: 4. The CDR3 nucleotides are TGTGCCAGCAGTTCACAGCGGGAGGGGACAGATACGCAGTATTTT. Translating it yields CASSSQREGTDTQYF.

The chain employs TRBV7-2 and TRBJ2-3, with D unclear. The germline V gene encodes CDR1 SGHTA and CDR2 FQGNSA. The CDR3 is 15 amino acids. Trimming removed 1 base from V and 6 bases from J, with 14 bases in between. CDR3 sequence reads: CASSLGRRPTDTQYF. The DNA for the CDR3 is TGTGCCAGCAGCTTAGGTCGGCGGCCCACCGATACGCAGTATTTT.

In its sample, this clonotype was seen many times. CDR3 loop: CASSLGRVSQPQHF. The CDR3 DNA reads TGTGCCAGCAGTTTGGGCAGGGTAAGTCAGCCCCAGCATTTT. The V call is TRBV12-3 or TRBV12-4, the J call TRBJ1-5; D is possibly TRBD1 (5 bases). CDR3 size: 14 residues. V lost 3 bases, J lost 6 bases, and 12 bases lay in between.